A single sample is the source of the 16 T cell receptor gamma chains below, sequenced in a study of human gamma delta and Vdelta1 T cells. These receptors have no known antigen. TCRdb redid the clone calls on the PCR reads with CATT. The sample holds about 3,900 gamma-chain clones, over 15% seen once. Sequencing input: Vdelta1 gamma-delta T cells from blood grown in culture (DOT cells). Receptors originate from a human donor in good health.

This clone occurred a few times. The same CDR3 also results from other DNA sequences found in this sample. The chain has TRGV4 and TRGJ1 or TRGJ2. Germline V gene data show CDR1 as EGSTGY and CDR2 as YDSYTSSV. V was clipped by 6 bases and J by 1 base; unmatched bases: 3. The CDR3 covers 12 residues. The CDR3 DNA sequence: TGTGCCACCTGGCCCAATTATTATAAGAAACTCTTT. Protein product: CATWPNYYKKLF.

On this clone itself: A much bigger clone sits one base away, suggesting this may be a read error. The gene calls are TRGV5 and TRGJP2. The germline V gene encodes CDR1 VINAFY and CDR2 YDVSNSKD. CDR3 length equals 20 residues. CDR3 coding DNA: TGTGCCACCTGTGACAGGCCTGAACTTGGGAGCGATAGTAGTGATTGGATCAAGACGTTT. This translates into CATCDRPELGSDSSDWIKTF.

This clone was seen only once. The chain couples TRGV8 to TRGJ1 or TRGJ2. V was pared by 3 bases and J by 7 bases, with 12 bases of the junction left unmatched. In germline, CDR1 is VENAVY, CDR2 YDSYNSRV. This CDR3 is 14 amino acids long. The CDR3 spells CATWDLRLRYKKLF. The CDR3 bases are TGTGCCACCTGGGATCTCCGTTTGCGGTATAAGAAACTCTTT.

This clone was seen only a few times. The rearrangement joins TRGV5 to TRGJ1 or TRGJ2. Germline CDR1 and CDR2: VINAFY and YDVSNSKD. Germline trimming cut 0 bases from V and 0 bases from J; bases unmatched to any gene: 11. The CDR3 contains 17 residues. The CDR3 is CATWDRIVESNYYKKLF. The DNA for the CDR3 is TGTGCCACCTGGGACAGGATTGTCGAGTCGAATTATTATAAGAAACTCTTT.

This clone was counted only a few times. A much bigger clone sits one base away, suggesting this may be a read error. The J gene is TRGJ1 or TRGJ2, the V gene TRGV9. CDR1 and CDR2 (germline): GITISATS, ISYDGTV (reference sequence). The CDR3 covers 10 residues. V lost 8 bases and J lost 11; bases outside the gene matches: 9. The CDR3 protein is CALFLEEKLF. As DNA, the CDR3 is TGTGCCTTGTTCTTAGAGGAGAAACTCTTT.

This clone qualifies as medium-sized. The chain recombines TRGV3 with TRGJ1 or TRGJ2. CDR3 size: 11 residues. Germline V gene data show CDR1 as VTNTFY and CDR2 as YDVSTARD (reference sequence). Unmatched junction bases numbered 4, after V lost 0 bases and J lost 11 bases. The CDR3 protein is CATWDRPEKLF. For the CDR3, the DNA is TGTGCCACCTGGGACAGGCCGGAGAAACTCTTT.

In this sample, this clone turned up a few times. V usage is TRGV9 and J usage is TRGJ1 or TRGJ2. This CDR3 comprises 11 residues. V lost 3 bases to trimming and J lost 8 bases; unmatched junction nucleotides: 4. Germline V CDR1 and CDR2: GITISATS, ISYDGTV (reference sequence). CDR3 sequence: CALWELNKKLF. As DNA, the CDR3 is TGTGCCTTGTGGGAGCTCAATAAGAAACTCTTT.

The J gene is uncalled and the V gene is TRGV2. Per the germline V gene, CDR1 is EGSNGY and CDR2 is YDSYNSKV. CDR3 length: 11 residues. The CDR3 loop reads CATWDGNTIYF. The CDR3 DNA is TGTGCCACCTGGGACGGAAACACCATATATTTT.

The chain couples TRGV8 to TRGJ1 or TRGJ2. The CDR3 length is 11 residues. From germline, CDR1 is VENAVY and CDR2 YDSYNSRV. Unmatched junction bases numbered 5, after V lost 1 base and J lost 11 bases. The chain's CDR3 is CATWDSFEKLF. The DNA of the CDR3 is TGTGCCACCTGGGATAGTTTCGAGAAACTCTTT.

The rearrangement links TRGV3 to TRGJ1 or TRGJ2. CDR1 and CDR2 (germline): VTNTFY, YDVSTARD (reference sequence). This CDR3 contains 13 residues. Losses at the gene ends were 6 bases for V and 2 bases for J; bases not matched to a gene: 7. CDR3 protein: CATWFADYYKKLF. Here the CDR3 DNA reads TGTGCCACCTGGTTCGCAGATTATTATAAGAAACTCTTT.

This clone turned up a few times. This chain connects TRGV4 to TRGJ1 or TRGJ2. V dropped 0 bases and J dropped 11; count of bases not matched to a gene: 7. This CDR3 has 12 amino acids. The germline V gene encodes CDR1 EGSTGY and CDR2 YDSYTSSV. Written as DNA, the CDR3 is TGTGCCACCTGGGATGGGCTCTTTGAGAAACTCTTT. Amino acids: CATWDGLFEKLF.

As to this clone: It may be a read error: a sequence one base away is much more abundant. The chain joins TRGV4 to TRGJ1 or TRGJ2. After removal of 5 bases from V and 4 bases from J, the junction contained 2 bases not matched to a gene. CDR3 size: 11 residues. CDR1 and CDR2 from the germline V gene are EGSTGY and YDSYTSSV. In nucleotides, the CDR3 is TGTGCCACCTGGGGGTATTATAAGAAACTCTTT. It yields the protein CATWGYYKKLF.

Only a few counts were recorded for this clone. V is TRGV4 and J is TRGJ1 or TRGJ2. The germline V gene has CDR1 EGSTGY and CDR2 YDSYTSSV. This CDR3 is built from 13 residues. Losses at the gene ends were 0 bases for V and 6 bases for J; bases not matched to a gene: 5. The CDR3 DNA reads as TGTGCCACCTGGGATGGGCTGGTTTATAAGAAACTCTTT. As protein: CATWDGLVYKKLF.

This clone came up a few times. Since a much larger clone is just one base distant, this may be a read error. The rearrangement uses TRGV3 and TRGJ1 or TRGJ2. This CDR3 region has 14 residues. After removal of 0 bases from V and 2 bases from J, the junction contained 4 bases not matched to a gene. Looked up from germline, CDR1 is VTNTFY and CDR2 is YDVSTARD (reference sequence). The CDR3 here is CATWDRPDYYKKLF. The CDR3 coding sequence is TGTGCCACCTGGGACAGGCCTGATTATTATAAGAAACTCTTT.

This rearrangement joins TRGV9 to TRGJP. Germline lookup yields CDR1 GITISATS and CDR2 ISYDGTV (reference sequence). V lost 5 bases to trimming and J lost 6 bases; unmatched junction nucleotides: 7. This CDR3 contains 16 residues. CDR3 sequence: CALWGRLELGKKIKVF. DNA for the CDR3: TGTGCCTTGTGGGGGAGATTAGAGTTGGGCAAAAAAATCAAGGTATTT.

This clone was picked up a small number of times. This may stem from a read error, because a much larger clone lies one nucleotide away. The chain is built from TRGV2 and TRGJ1 or TRGJ2. Trimming cost V 2 bases and J 6 bases; bases outside gene matches: 10. Germline assignment: CDR1 EGSNGY and CDR2 YDSYNSKV. The CDR3 loop spans 14 amino acids. The CDR3 DNA sequence: TGTGCCACCTGGGACGAACCGAGTTGTTATAAGAAACTCTTT. Translated: CATWDEPSCYKKLF.